One sample yielded the 9 T cell receptor beta chains listed below, sequenced in a study of identical twins. TCRdb re-analysed the 5' RACE reads in MiXCR, keeping a single row per CDR3 protein. The sample records approximately 410,000 distinct CDR3 sequences, 15% to 20% being singletons. The sample comprised naive T cells sorted from blood. These receptor sequences come from a man aged 45 to 65 in good health.

V and J are TRBV20-1 and TRBJ2-7; 11 bases match TRBD2. V was clipped by 0 bases and J by 1 base; unmatched bases: 8. The germline gives CDR1 DFQATT, CDR2 SNEGSKA (reference sequence). This CDR3 contains 17 residues. CDR3 in DNA: TGCAGTGCTAGAGATAGGAGACTAGCGGGGAAATCCTACGAGCAGTACTTC. Its protein product is CSARDRRLAGKSYEQYF.

This clonotype was detected only a few times. The chain uses TRBV6-1 and TRBJ2-5; D tentatively reads TRBD1 or TRBD2 (6 bases each). Germline lookup yields CDR1 MNHNS and CDR2 SASEGT. Deletions cut 6 bases from V and 1 base from J, with 15 bases between. The CDR3 is 15 amino acids. CDR3 sequence (DNA): TGTGCCAGCAGCGTGTATGGGGGGCCCCAAGAGACCCAGTACTTC. It codes for CASSVYGGPQETQYF.

This clonotype has ten or more counts. This chain uses TRBV7-8 with TRBJ2-1; no reliable D call. The CDR3 has 14 residues. Germline V gene lookup returns CDR1 SGHVS and CDR2 FQNEAQ. The V end lost 2 bases, the J end lost 9 bases, and 14 bases lay between the germline ends. The CDR3 nucleotides read TGTGCCAGCAGCTTAAATGACTTTCTGGGTGAGCAGTTCTTC. As protein: CASSLNDFLGEQFF.

This clonotype showed up many times. The genes are TRBV29-1 and TRBJ2-3, with D perhaps matching TRBD2 (5 bases). Looked up from germline, CDR1 is SQVTM and CDR2 is ANQGSEA. The CDR3 consists of 15 residues. The V gene lost 4 bases and the J gene lost 0 bases, with 14 bases spanning the gap. The CDR3 bases are TGCAGCGTTGGAGGGCCAATCTCAAGCACAGATACGCAGTATTTT. Amino acid sequence: CSVGGPISSTDTQYF.

The table lists this clonotype with a few counts. The chain employs TRBV7-9 and TRBJ2-4; 7 nucleotides line up with TRBD1. V lost 4 bases to trimming and J lost 3 bases; unmatched junction nucleotides: 9. Germline V gives CDR1 SEHNR, CDR2 FQNEAQ (reference sequence). There are 16 residues in the CDR3. The CDR3 loop reads CASSSLTGLGKNIQYF. The CDR3 bases are TGTGCCAGCAGCTCCCTGACAGGGCTAGGCAAAAACATTCAGTACTTC.

The rearrangement uses TRBV9 and TRBJ2-1; D perhaps matches TRBD2 (5 bases). The V gene lost 0 bases and the J gene lost 0 bases, with 13 bases spanning the gap. Germline loops: CDR1 SGDLS, CDR2 YYNGEE. The CDR3 sequence is 17 residues long. The CDR3 sequence: CASSVGSGSSSYNEQFF. The CDR3 DNA reads as TGTGCCAGCAGCGTAGGAAGCGGAAGTAGCTCCTACAATGAGCAGTTCTTC. Using reference TRBV9 and TRBJ2-1 for the parts outside the CDR3, the full variable domain is DSGVTQTPKHLITATGQRVTLRCSPRSGDLSVYWYQQSLDQGLQFLIQYYNGEERAKGNILERFSAQQFPDLHSELNLSSLELGDSALYFCASSVGSGSSSYNEQFFGPGTRLTVL.

This chain joins TRBV18 and TRBJ1-1, with a tentative D call TRBD1 (5 bases). Between the trimmed V and J ends, which lost 4 bases and 5 bases, there was a span of 20 bases. Per germline, CDR1 KGHSH and CDR2 LQKENI. The CDR3 is 16 residues long. The CDR3 spells CASSLPGRSLRTEAFF. CDR3 sequence (DNA): TGTGCCAGCTCACTACCGGGACGATCCTTACGGACTGAAGCTTTCTTT.

The J gene is TRBJ2-7, the V gene TRBV28, with no clear D. In germline, CDR1 is MDHEN, CDR2 SYDVKM. The V end was cut by 3 bases, the J end by 0 bases, with 12 bases between. The CDR3 is 15 residues long. The chain's CDR3 is CASSFLRRTSYEQYF. The CDR3 DNA reads TGTGCCAGCAGTTTCTTGCGCAGGACCTCCTACGAGCAGTACTTC.

The chain joins TRBV9 to TRBJ2-3; perhaps TRBD1 as D (6 bases). Looked up from germline, CDR1 is SGDLS and CDR2 is YYNGEE. This CDR3 region has 14 residues. V gave up 4 bases and J gave up 6 bases, with 15 bases separating them. CDR3 region: CASSPQGYSDTQYF. The CDR3 DNA reads TGTGCCAGCAGCCCACAGGGATACTCCGATACGCAGTATTTT.